The 21 T cell receptor beta chains reported below all come from one sample, sequenced in a study of T cells after yellow fever vaccination. In TCRdb, the 5' RACE reads were re-called with MiXCR into one record per CDR3 protein. The sample includes tens of thousands of distinct CDR3 sequences, about 7.7% of them seen just once. The specimen was CD8+ T cells sorted from PBMCs, collected on the day of the yellow fever booster vaccination. These receptors all come from a man aged 25-45 years who received the YFV17D yellow fever vaccine.

The chain carries TRBV6-5 and TRBJ2-3; 9 bases agree with TRBD2. The V and J ends lost 4 bases and 3 bases, in that order; junction bases with no gene match: 14. The CDR3 runs to 18 residues. Germline assignment: CDR1 MNHEY and CDR2 SVGAGI. The CDR3 region is CASSWGGPLTSGTDTQYF. The DNA of the CDR3 is TGTGCCAGCAGTTGGGGGGGACCCCTGACTAGCGGTACAGATACGCAGTATTTT.

V and J are TRBV7-9 and TRBJ2-1; 9 bases fit TRBD1. The CDR3 consists of 17 residues. The junction had 14 bases not matched to a gene; V was cut back by 1 base and J by 10 bases. Germline V lookup: CDR1 SEHNR, CDR2 FQNEAQ (reference sequence). CDR3 protein: CASSLGWDRATPPEQFF. The CDR3 DNA follows: TGTGCCAGCAGCTTAGGTTGGGACAGGGCAACCCCACCGGAGCAGTTCTTC.

This clonotype turned up a few times. The CDR3 nucleotides read TGCGCCAGCAGCTTAGGGACAGGGATGGGGGCCTACGAGCAGTACTTC. Translating it yields CASSLGTGMGAYEQYF. The chain links TRBV5-1 to TRBJ2-7, with 9 bases matching TRBD1. Losses at the gene ends were 2 bases for V and 2 bases for J; bases not matched to a gene: 8. This CDR3 region has 16 residues. CDR1 SGHRS and CDR2 YFSETQ come from the germline V gene.

This clonotype was observed a few times. This chain joins TRBV20-1 and TRBJ2-7, with 7 bases identical to TRBD1. The CDR3 covers 16 residues. The J segment lost 3 bases and the V segment lost 3 bases, leaving 14 bases of the junction unmatched. Germline V lookup: CDR1 DFQATT, CDR2 SNEGSKA (reference sequence). The CDR3 DNA sequence: TGCAGTGCTAGTAGTAGGGACAGCGACTCCCTCTACGAGCAGTACTTC. This sequence encodes CSASSRDSDSLYEQYF.

This clonotype was picked up a small number of times. The V call is TRBV7-9, the J call TRBJ2-7; D gene uncertain. Germline CDR1 and CDR2: SEHNR and FQNEAQ (reference sequence). Trimming cost V 1 base and J 2 bases, with 9 bases left between them. The CDR3 consists of 14 residues. The CDR3 is CASSLDAGTYEQYF. CDR3 nucleotide sequence: TGTGCCAGCAGCTTAGACGCTGGAACCTACGAGCAGTACTTC.

This clonotype was seen a few times. The rearrangement joins TRBV11-2 to TRBJ1-2; 8 nucleotides line up with TRBD1. Germline trimming cut 1 base from V and 6 bases from J; bases unmatched to any gene: 4. Germline CDR1 reads SGHAT; CDR2 reads FQNNGV. The CDR3 is 14 amino acids. The CDR3 sequence: CASSLVPGGDGYTF. The CDR3 DNA is TGTGCCAGCAGCTTAGTCCCAGGGGGCGATGGCTACACCTTC.

This clonotype was recorded a few times. The CDR3 region has the DNA TGTGCCAGCAGTTTAAGTGGGAGTGCAGATACGCAGTATTTT. Protein sequence: CASSLSGSADTQYF. This chain links TRBV27 with TRBJ2-3, with D possibly TRBD2 on 5 matching bases. The CDR3 spans 14 residues. Between the trimmed V and J ends, which lost 2 bases and 4 bases, there was a span of 10 bases. Germline V gene data show CDR1 as MNHEY and CDR2 as SMNVEV (reference sequence).

This chain connects TRBV11-2 to TRBJ2-7; 10 bases fit TRBD2. Germline CDR1 is SGHAT and CDR2 is FQNNGV. After removal of 6 bases from V and 3 bases from J, the junction contained 11 bases not matched to a gene. The CDR3 is made up of 16 amino acids. CDR3 sequence reads: CASSRDSSGRFYEQYF. CDR3 DNA sequence: TGTGCCAGCAGTCGAGATTCTAGCGGGAGATTCTACGAGCAGTACTTC.

In its sample, this clonotype was seen many times. The chain combines TRBV7-8 with TRBJ2-1; a weak D match, TRBD1 (5 bases). The ends were cut back, 4 bases at V and 9 bases at J, with 19 bases in the middle. CDR1 and CDR2 (germline): SGHVS, FQNEAQ. CDR3 length equals 15 residues. The CDR3 DNA is TGTGCCAGCAGCTCCTTGGATAGGGGTGTTGCTGAGCAGTTCTTC. Translation gives CASSSLDRGVAEQFF.

This clonotype was picked up a small number of times. The chain is built from TRBV29-1 and TRBJ2-7; 8 bases are shared with TRBD1. This CDR3 spans 15 amino acids. The junction had 13 bases not matched to a gene; V was cut back by 6 bases and J by 3 bases. CDR1 SQVTM and CDR2 ANQGSEA come from the germline V gene. The CDR3 nucleotides are TGCAGCGTCCAAGACCGGGACAGGACCTACTACGAGCAGTACTTC. Its protein is CSVQDRDRTYYEQYF.

V usage is TRBV7-9 and J usage is TRBJ2-1; 7 nucleotides match TRBD1. J was trimmed by 4 bases and V by 6 bases; bases with no gene match: 9. The CDR3 consists of 15 residues. Germline V gives CDR1 SEHNR, CDR2 FQNEAQ (reference sequence). The CDR3 DNA reads as TGTGCCAGCAGACGCTACAGGGGCCTTTACAATGAGCAGTTCTTC. This gives the protein CASRRYRGLYNEQFF.

This sequence joins TRBV14 and TRBJ2-1; D call uncertain. Germline CDR1 is SGHDN and CDR2 is FVKESK. The CDR3 is 13 residues long. Trimming stripped 5 bases from V and 10 bases from J, with 15 bases between. CDR3 loop: CASSESYRREQFF. CDR3 nucleotides: TGTGCCAGCAGCGAAAGTTATAGGCGAGAGCAGTTCTTC.

In this sample, this clonotype turned up many times. The rearrangement joins TRBV10-2 to TRBJ1-2; no reliable D call. The germline V gene has CDR1 WSHSY and CDR2 SAAADI. This CDR3 comprises 16 residues. V lost 5 bases to trimming and J lost 4 bases, with 20 bases between them. CDR3 amino acids: CASSPTYDPDSYGYTF. CDR3 DNA sequence: TGCGCCAGCAGTCCTACTTACGATCCCGATAGCTATGGCTACACCTTC.

This sequence joins TRBV4-3 and TRBJ2-5; a possible D gene is TRBD1 (5 bases). Germline CDR1 LGHNA, CDR2 YSLEER. The V end was cut by 2 bases, the J end by 2 bases, with 12 bases between. This CDR3 comprises 15 residues. In nucleotides, the CDR3 is TGCGCCAGCAGCCAATCGTCAGGGTGGCAAGAGACCCAGTACTTC. It translates to CASSQSSGWQETQYF.

This clonotype was recorded at least ten times. The V gene is TRBV6-1, the J gene TRBJ2-1, with D unresolved. This CDR3 has 12 residues. CDR1 and CDR2 (germline): MNHNS, SASEGT. The V gene lost 8 bases and the J gene lost 6 bases, with 11 bases spanning the gap. CDR3 nucleotide sequence: TGTGCCAGCCTCGACGTTTCCAATGAGCAGTTCTTC. Protein product: CASLDVSNEQFF.

This chain connects TRBV19 to TRBJ2-7; TRBD1 agrees at 9 bases. CDR3 length equals 14 residues. The germline CDR1 and CDR2 sequences are LNHDA and SQIVND (reference sequence). Unmatched junction bases numbered 4, after V lost 5 bases and J lost 2 bases. This CDR3 reads CASSVGTGPYEQYF. The CDR3 nucleotides read TGTGCCAGTAGTGTCGGGACAGGGCCCTACGAGCAGTACTTC.

This rearrangement joins TRBV9 to TRBJ2-5; 11 bases line up with TRBD2. Losses at the gene ends were 3 bases for V and 5 bases for J; bases not matched to a gene: 9. The CDR3 runs 16 residues. The V gene's germline CDR1 is SGDLS and CDR2 YYNGEE. CDR3 DNA: TGTGCCAGCAGCGAAGGACTAGCGGGCGGGAGGGAGACCCAGTACTTC. Encoded protein: CASSEGLAGGRETQYF.

CDR3 in DNA: TGCAGTTCCTCGGGAATAGAGAGCCTTGAGCAGTTCTTC. This encodes CSSSGIESLEQFF. The rearrangement uses TRBV20-1 and TRBJ2-1; TRBD2 is a possible D gene (5 bases). Per the germline V gene, CDR1 is DFQATT and CDR2 is SNEGSKA (reference sequence). The V gene lost 8 bases and the J gene lost 9 bases, with 20 bases spanning the gap. The CDR3 is 13 amino acids.

This chain uses TRBV20-1 with TRBJ2-7; D might be TRBD1 (5 bases). The germline V gene has CDR1 DFQATT and CDR2 SNEGSKA (reference sequence). V gave up 0 bases and J gave up 5 bases, with 8 bases separating them. CDR3 size: 12 residues. Here the CDR3 DNA reads TGCAGTGCTAGAGAATGGGGCGACGAGCAGTACTTC. As protein: CSAREWGDEQYF.

In this sample, this clonotype turned up many times. V and J are TRBV9 and TRBJ2-1; 13 bases are shared with TRBD2. J lost 10 bases, V lost 0 bases, and 7 bases had no gene match. Germline V CDR1 and CDR2: SGDLS, YYNGEE. This CDR3 is 16 amino acids long. The CDR3 sequence: CASSVELAGGYEEQFF. For the CDR3, the DNA is TGTGCCAGCAGCGTAGAACTAGCGGGAGGGTACGAGGAGCAGTTCTTC. The full variable domain, with the rest looked up from reference TRBV9 and TRBJ2-1, is DSGVTQTPKHLITATGQRVTLRCSPRSGDLSVYWYQQSLDQGLQFLIQYYNGEERAKGNILERFSAQQFPDLHSELNLSSLELGDSALYFCASSVELAGGYEEQFFGPGTRLTVL.

The chain recombines TRBV25-1 with TRBJ1-1; TRBD1 might be the D (5 bases). Per the germline V gene, CDR1 is MGHDK and CDR2 is SYGVNS. CDR3 length equals 14 residues. V was cut by 3 bases and J by 5 bases, with 13 bases left in between. The CDR3: CASSEARGETEAFF. The CDR3 DNA sequence: TGTGCCAGCAGTGAGGCACGGGGGGAAACTGAAGCTTTCTTT.